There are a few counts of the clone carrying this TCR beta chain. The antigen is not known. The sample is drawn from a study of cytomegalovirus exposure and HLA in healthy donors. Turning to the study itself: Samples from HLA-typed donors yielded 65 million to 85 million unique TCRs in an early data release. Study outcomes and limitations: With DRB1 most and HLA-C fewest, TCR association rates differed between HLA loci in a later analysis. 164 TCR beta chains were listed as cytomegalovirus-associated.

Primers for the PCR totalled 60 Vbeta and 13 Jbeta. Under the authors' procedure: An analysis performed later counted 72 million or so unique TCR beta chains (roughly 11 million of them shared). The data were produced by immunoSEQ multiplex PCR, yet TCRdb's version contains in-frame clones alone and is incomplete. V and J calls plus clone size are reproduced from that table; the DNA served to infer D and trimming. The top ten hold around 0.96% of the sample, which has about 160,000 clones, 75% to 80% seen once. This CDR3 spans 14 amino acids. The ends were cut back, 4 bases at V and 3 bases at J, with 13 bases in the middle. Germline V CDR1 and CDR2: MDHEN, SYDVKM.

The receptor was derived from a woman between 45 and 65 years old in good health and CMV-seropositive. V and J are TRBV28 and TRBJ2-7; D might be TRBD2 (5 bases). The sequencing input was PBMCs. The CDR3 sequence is CASSSTSEGYEQYF. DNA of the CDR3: TGTGCCAGCAGTTCCACTAGTGAGGGCTACGAGCAGTACTTC.